The present T cell receptor (beta chain) was sequenced within a study of B cell selection in AIRE deficiency. As originally analysed: Patients' conventional T cells yielded about 100,000 distinct TCRbeta sequences; donors' about 1.3x10^5. The assay was immunoSEQ multiplex PCR, and TCRdb's table has in-frame clones only and misses some. The DNA was the basis for D and trimming; V, J and clone size are from that table. The sample lists about 23,000 clones, 97% seen once, with 0.15% to 0.2% in the top ten. General study points: Of about 4,000 shared Treg TCRbeta sequences, under 35% were healthy-only, around 10% patient-only. CDR3s were shorter in shared Treg sequences, reflecting few non-templated nucleotide insertions. About a third of healthy-donor shared Treg TCRbeta sequences appeared in patient Tconv cells.

This CDR3 contains 18 residues. V lost 1 base and J 0 bases, leaving 13 bases between the germline ends. Germline V gene data show CDR1 as SGHTA and CDR2 as FQGNSA. Sorting defined conventional CD4 T cells as CD4+CD127+. For this clone: Antigen specificity is unknown.

Source material: conventional CD4+ T cells sorted from PBMCs. V is TRBV7-2 and J is TRBJ2-6; D possibly matches TRBD1 or TRBD2 (5 bases each). The receptor's source is a human donor with AIRE deficiency. This CDR3 is CASSLVGRESSGANVLTF. The CDR3 bases are TGTGCCAGCAGCTTAGTAGGCAGGGAGAGCTCTGGGGCCAACGTCCTGACTTTC.